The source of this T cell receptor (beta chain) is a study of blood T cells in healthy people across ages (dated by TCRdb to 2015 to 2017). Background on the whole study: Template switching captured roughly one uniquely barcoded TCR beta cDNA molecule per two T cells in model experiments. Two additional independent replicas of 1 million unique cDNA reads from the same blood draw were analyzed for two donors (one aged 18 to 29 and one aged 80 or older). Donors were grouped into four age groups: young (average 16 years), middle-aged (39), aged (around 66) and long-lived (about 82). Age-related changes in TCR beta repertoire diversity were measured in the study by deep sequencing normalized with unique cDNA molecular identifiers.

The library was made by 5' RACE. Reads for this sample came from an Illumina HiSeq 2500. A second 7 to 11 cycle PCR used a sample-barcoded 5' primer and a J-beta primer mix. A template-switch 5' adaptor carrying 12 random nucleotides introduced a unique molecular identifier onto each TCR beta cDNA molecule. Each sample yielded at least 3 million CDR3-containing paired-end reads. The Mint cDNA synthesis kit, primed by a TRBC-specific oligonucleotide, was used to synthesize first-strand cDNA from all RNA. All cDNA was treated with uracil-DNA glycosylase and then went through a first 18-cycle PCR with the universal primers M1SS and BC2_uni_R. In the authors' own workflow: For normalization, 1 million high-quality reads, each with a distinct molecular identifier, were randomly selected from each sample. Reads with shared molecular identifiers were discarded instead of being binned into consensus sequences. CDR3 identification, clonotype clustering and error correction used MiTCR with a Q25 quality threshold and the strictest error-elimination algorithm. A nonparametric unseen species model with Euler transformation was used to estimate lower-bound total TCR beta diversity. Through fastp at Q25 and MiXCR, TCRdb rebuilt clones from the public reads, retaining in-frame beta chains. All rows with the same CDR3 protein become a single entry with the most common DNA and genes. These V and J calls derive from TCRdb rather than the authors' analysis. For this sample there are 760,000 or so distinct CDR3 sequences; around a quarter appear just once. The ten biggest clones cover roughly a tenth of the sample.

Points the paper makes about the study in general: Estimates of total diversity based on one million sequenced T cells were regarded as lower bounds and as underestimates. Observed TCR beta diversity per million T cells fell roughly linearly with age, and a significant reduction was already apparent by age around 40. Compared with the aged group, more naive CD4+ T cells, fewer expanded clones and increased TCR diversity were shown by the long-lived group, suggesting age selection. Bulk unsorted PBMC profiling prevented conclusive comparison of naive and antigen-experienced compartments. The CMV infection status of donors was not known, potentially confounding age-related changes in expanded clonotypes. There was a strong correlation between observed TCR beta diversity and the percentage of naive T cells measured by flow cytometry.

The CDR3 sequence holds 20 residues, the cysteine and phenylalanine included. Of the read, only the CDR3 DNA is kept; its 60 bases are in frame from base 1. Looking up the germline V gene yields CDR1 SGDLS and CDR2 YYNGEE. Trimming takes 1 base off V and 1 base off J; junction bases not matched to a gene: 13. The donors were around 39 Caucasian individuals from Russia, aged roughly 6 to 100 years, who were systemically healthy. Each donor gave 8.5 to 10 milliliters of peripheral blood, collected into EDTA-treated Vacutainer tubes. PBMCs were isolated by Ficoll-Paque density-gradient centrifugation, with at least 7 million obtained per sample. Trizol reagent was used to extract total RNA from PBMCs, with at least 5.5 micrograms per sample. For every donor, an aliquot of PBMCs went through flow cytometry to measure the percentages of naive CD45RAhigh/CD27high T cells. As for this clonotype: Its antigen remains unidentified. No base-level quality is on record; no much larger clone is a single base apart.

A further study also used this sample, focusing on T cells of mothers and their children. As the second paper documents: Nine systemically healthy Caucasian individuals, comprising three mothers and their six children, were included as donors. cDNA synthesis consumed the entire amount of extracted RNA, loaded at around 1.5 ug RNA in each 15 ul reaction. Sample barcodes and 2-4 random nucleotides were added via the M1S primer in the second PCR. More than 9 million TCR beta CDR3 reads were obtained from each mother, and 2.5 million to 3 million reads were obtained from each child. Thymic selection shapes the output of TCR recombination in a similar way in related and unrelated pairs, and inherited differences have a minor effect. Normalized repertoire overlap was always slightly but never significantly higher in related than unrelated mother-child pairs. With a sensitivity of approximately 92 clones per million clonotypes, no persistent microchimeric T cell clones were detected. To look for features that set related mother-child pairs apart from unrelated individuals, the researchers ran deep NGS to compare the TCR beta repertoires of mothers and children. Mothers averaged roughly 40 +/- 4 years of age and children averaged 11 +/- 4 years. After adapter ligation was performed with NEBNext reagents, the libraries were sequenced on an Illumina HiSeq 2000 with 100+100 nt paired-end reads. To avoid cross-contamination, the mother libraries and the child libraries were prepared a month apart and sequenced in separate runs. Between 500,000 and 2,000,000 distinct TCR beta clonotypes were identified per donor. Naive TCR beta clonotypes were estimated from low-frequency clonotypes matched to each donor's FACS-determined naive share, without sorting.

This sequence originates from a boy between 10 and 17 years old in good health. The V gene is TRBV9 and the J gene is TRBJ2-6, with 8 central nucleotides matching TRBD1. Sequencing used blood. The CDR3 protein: CASSVNPWEQGASGANVLTF. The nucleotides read TGTGCCAGCAGCGTAAACCCCTGGGAGCAGGGGGCATCTGGGGCCAACGTCCTGACTTTC. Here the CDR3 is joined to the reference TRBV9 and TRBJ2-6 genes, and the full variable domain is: DSGVTQTPKHLITATGQRVTLRCSPRSGDLSVYWYQQSLDQGLQFLIQYYNGEERAKGNILERFSAQQFPDLHSELNLSSLELGDSALYFCASSVNPWEQGASGANVLTFGAGSRLTVL.